In its sample, the clone carrying this T cell receptor (beta chain) was seen a few times. Its antigen is unknown. The study ran its PCR with 60 Vbeta and 13 Jbeta primers. TCRdb's copy holds only in-frame clones and misses some; the assay was immunoSEQ multiplex PCR. This table has around 180,000 clones, over 70% appearing once. This sample stems from a study of cytomegalovirus exposure and HLA in healthy donors. Looking at the study overall: Researchers found that about 84% of about 400 genotyped donors fell within the Caucasian-associated ancestry cluster. Broader study findings: Most observed TCR sequences were rare, whereas some public TCRs were detected in many donors. Analysis was carried out at a later point, and it linked a missense DCLRE1C variant to TCR beta V- and J-gene trimming.

All the people who gave samples were healthy bone marrow donors. The sequence derives from a young woman in good health and CMV-seropositive. Specimen: PBMCs.

This CDR3 reads CASSPQRSGSGANVLTF. DNA of the CDR3: TGTGCCAGCTCACCACAGCGGTCGGGGTCCGGGGCCAACGTCCTGACTTTC. This rearrangement joins TRBV18 to TRBJ2-6, with D possibly being TRBD2 (5 bases). V lost 1 base, J lost 4 bases, and 14 bases lay in between. The CDR3 contains 17 residues. From germline, CDR1 is KGHSH and CDR2 LQKENI.